Following are 2 T cell receptor beta chains from one sample sequenced in a study of Graves' ophthalmopathy and Graves' hyperthyroidism. Investigators amplified TCR beta CDR3 regions from RNA transcripts. First-round RT-PCR with HTBI primers preceded a second-round multiplex PCR. TCRdb reprocessed the multiplex PCR reads via MiXCR and lists one record per CDR3 protein. Among approximately 160,000 distinct CDR3 sequences listed, 39% were seen once. The specimen sequenced was peripheral blood. The receptor source for this set is a man aged 25-40 years with Graves' ophthalmopathy.

The chain carries TRBV11-1 and TRBJ1-1; weak D call: TRBD1 (6 bases). From germline, CDR1 is SGHAT and CDR2 FQDESV (reference sequence). The V end was cut by 5 bases, the J end by 8 bases, with 21 bases between. CDR3 length: 15 residues. Here the CDR3 DNA reads TGTGCCAGCAGCACCTGGGACATACCCTTGGGAGAAGCTTTCTTT. This sequence encodes CASSTWDIPLGEAFF.

The chain carries TRBV11-2 and TRBJ2-7; D may correspond to TRBD1 or TRBD2 (5 bases each). V lost 7 bases and J lost 5, with 18 bases in between. The CDR3 length is 14 residues. Germline lookup yields CDR1 SGHAT and CDR2 FQNNGV. The CDR3 here is CASTPAGTQNEQYF. Here the CDR3 DNA reads TGTGCCAGCACCCCTGCCGGGACCCAGAACGAGCAGTACTTC.